Shown below are 25 T cell receptor beta chains from a single sample sequenced in a study of OX40 agonist ivuxolimab in advanced cancers. The table came from immunoSEQ multiplex PCR; TCRdb's copy has only in-frame clones and leaves some out. This table holds tens of thousands of clones, 94% found once. The sequenced sample was CD4+ or CD8+ T cells sorted from blood, obtained in a trial of the OX40 agonist ivuxolimab. Receptor source: an adult with an advanced solid tumor such as melanoma, head and neck, liver or kidney cancer.

The chain combines TRBV7-7 with TRBJ2-7; the D is unclear. This CDR3 is built from 12 residues. Germline V gene lookup returns CDR1 SSHAT and CDR2 FNYEAQ (reference sequence). Trimming shortened V by 5 bases and J by 7 bases, and 12 bases separated the two germline ends. The CDR3 DNA sequence: TGTGCCAGCAGCACAAATCACCCTGAGCAGTACTTC. Translated, it gives CASSTNHPEQYF.

DNA of the CDR3: TGTGCCAGCAGTTCATATATTAGCAATCAGCCCCAGCATTTT. Encoded protein: CASSSYISNQPQHF. V is TRBV28 and J is TRBJ1-5; D is ambiguous. The CDR3 runs to 14 residues. The V gene's germline CDR1 is MDHEN and CDR2 SYDVKM. Between the trimmed V and J ends, which lost 4 bases and 0 bases, there was a span of 7 bases.

The chain employs TRBV5-1 and TRBJ2-3, with 7 bases identical to TRBD1. This CDR3 is built from 15 residues. The V gene end was trimmed by 5 bases and the J gene end by 4 bases; junction bases not matched to a gene: 10. CDR1 SGHRS and CDR2 YFSETQ come from the germline V gene. CDR3 sequence reads: CASRQDRASADTQYF. CDR3 sequence (DNA): TGCGCCAGCAGGCAAGACAGGGCGTCAGCAGATACGCAGTATTTT. Complete variable domain (other parts from reference TRBV5-1 and TRBJ2-3): KAGVTQTPRYLIKTRGQQVTLSCSPISGHRSVSWYQQTPGQGLQFLFEYFSETQRNKGNFPGRFSGRQFSNSRSEMNVSTLELGDSALYLCASRQDRASADTQYFGPGTRLTVL.

The gene calls are TRBV4-2 and TRBJ2-7; 9 bases line up with TRBD1. Trimming removed 3 bases from V and 6 bases from J; junction bases left unmatched: 6. The CDR3 has 14 amino acids. Germline-derived CDR1 and CDR2 are LGHNA and YNFKEQ. The DNA of the CDR3 is TGTGCCAGCAGCCACACGGGACAGGGCAGCGAGCAGTACTTC. Translating it yields CASSHTGQGSEQYF.

The rearrangement joins TRBV7-6 to TRBJ2-3; TRBD1 agrees at 7 bases. CDR3 length: 14 amino acids. Germline CDR1 and CDR2: SGHVS and FNYEAQ. J was trimmed by 1 base and V by 6 bases; bases with no gene match: 4. The CDR3: CASSYGQGTDTQYF. As DNA, the CDR3 is TGTGCCAGCAGTTATGGACAGGGCACAGATACGCAGTATTTT.

The gene calls are TRBV5-6 and TRBJ1-1; D remains ambiguous. CDR1 and CDR2 from the germline V gene are SGHDT and YYEEEE. V was clipped by 0 bases and J by 4 bases, with 7 bases between them. This CDR3 has 13 residues. CDR3 nucleotides: TGTGCCAGCAGCTTGGAAGGCCCCACTGAAGCTTTCTTT. Encoded protein: CASSLEGPTEAFF.

This clone was found a few times. The gene calls are TRBV7-9 and TRBJ1-6; D possibly corresponds to TRBD1 (6 bases). CDR1 SEHNR and CDR2 FQNEAQ come from the germline V gene (reference sequence). Deletions cut 5 bases from V and 7 bases from J, with 12 bases between. The CDR3 is made up of 14 amino acids. CDR3 region: CASSPGAENSPLHF. The DNA for the CDR3 is TGTGCCAGCAGCCCAGGGGCTGAAAATTCACCCCTCCACTTT. Using reference TRBV7-9 and TRBJ1-6 for the parts outside the CDR3, the full variable domain is DTGVSQNPRHKITKRGQNVTFRCDPISEHNRLYWYRQTLGQGPEFLTYFQNEAQLEKSRLLSDRFSAERPKGSFSTLEIQRTEQGDSAMYLCASSPGAENSPLHFGNGTRLTVT.

The V and J genes are TRBV11-2 and TRBJ1-1; D remains unclear. V was trimmed by 4 bases and J by 0 bases, leaving 12 bases between them. CDR1 is SGHAT, CDR2 FQNNGV, per germline. This CDR3 has 15 amino acids. In nucleotides, the CDR3 is TGTGCCAGCAGCTCCTGGGCCTCCGTGAACACTGAAGCTTTCTTT. It translates to CASSSWASVNTEAFF.

CDR3 DNA sequence: TGTGCCAGCAGTACAGGGGGCAATCAGCCCCAGCATTTT. This translates into CASSTGGNQPQHF. V is TRBV7-9 and J is TRBJ1-5; 7 bases line up with TRBD1. J was trimmed by 2 bases and V by 6 bases; bases with no gene match: 1. Germline lookup yields CDR1 SEHNR and CDR2 FQNEAQ (reference sequence). This CDR3 is built from 13 residues.

The J gene is TRBJ2-3, the V gene TRBV19, with TRBD2 identical over 8 bases. The CDR3 loop spans 15 amino acids. V lost 3 bases to trimming and J lost 0 bases; unmatched junction nucleotides: 2. Per the germline V gene, CDR1 is LNHDA and CDR2 is SQIVND (reference sequence). The CDR3 reads CASSIGGRSTDTQYF. The CDR3 nucleotides are TGTGCCAGTAGTATTGGCGGGAGGAGCACAGATACGCAGTATTTT.

This rearrangement joins TRBV6-6 to TRBJ1-2; D is perhaps TRBD1 (6 bases). Deletions cut 0 bases from V and 4 bases from J, with 9 bases between. The CDR3 totals 14 residues. The germline V gene encodes CDR1 MNHNY and CDR2 SVGAGI (reference sequence). CDR3 in DNA: TGTGCCAGCAGTTACTCGACAGGTACCTATGGCTACACCTTC. Protein: CASSYSTGTYGYTF.

This sequence joins TRBV25-1 and TRBJ1-1; TRBD1 might be the D (5 bases). The CDR3 consists of 15 residues. Per germline, CDR1 MGHDK and CDR2 SYGVNS. V was shortened by 3 bases and J by 5 bases, with 16 bases between the two germline ends. CDR3 amino acids: CASSDLGDSYTEAFF. The CDR3 coding sequence is TGTGCCAGCAGTGATCTAGGAGACAGCTATACTGAAGCTTTCTTT.

The V call is TRBV6-5, the J call TRBJ2-7, with 9 bases fitting TRBD2. The V segment lost 3 bases and the J segment 4 bases; nucleotides outside the gene matches: 4. The CDR3 runs to 14 residues. Germline V gene sequence: CDR1 MNHEY, CDR2 SVGAGI. CDR3 sequence (DNA): TGTGCCAGCAGTTATTTTGCGGGGGGGTACGAGCAGTACTTC. It translates to CASSYFAGGYEQYF.

CDR3 DNA: TGTGCCAGCAGCGTGCTTGGGGAGGGCCAAGAGACCCAGTACTTC. Amino acid sequence: CASSVLGEGQETQYF. The genes are TRBV5-4 and TRBJ2-5, with 7 bases fitting TRBD2. Looked up from germline, CDR1 is SGHNT and CDR2 is YYREEE (reference sequence). The trim removed 4 bases at V and 1 base at J, leaving 7 bases unmatched. The CDR3 is 15 amino acids.

This clone showed up just once. The chain recombines TRBV4-2 with TRBJ2-1; 9 bases are a match to TRBD2. With 0 bases clipped from V and 4 bases from J, the junction kept 16 bases outside the gene matches. Germline CDR1 and CDR2: LGHNA and YNFKEQ. The CDR3 has 20 residues. CDR3 sequence: CASSQESLAGISEGYNEQFF. The DNA for the CDR3 is TGTGCCAGCAGCCAAGAGTCGCTAGCGGGAATCTCGGAAGGGTACAATGAGCAGTTCTTC.

The gene calls are TRBV14 and TRBJ2-7, with 7 nucleotides matching TRBD1. CDR1 and CDR2 (germline): SGHDN, FVKESK. The ends lost 6 bases at V and 4 bases at J; junction bases unmatched: 6. The CDR3 consists of 13 residues. This CDR3 reads CASRETGPYEQYF. In nucleotides, the CDR3 is TGTGCCAGCAGGGAGACAGGGCCATACGAGCAGTACTTC.

The chain links TRBV18 to TRBJ2-7; 10 bases match TRBD2. There are 14 residues in the CDR3. From germline, CDR1 is KGHSH and CDR2 LQKENI. Trimming removed 5 bases from V and 5 bases from J; junction bases left unmatched: 6. The CDR3 loop is CASSSGTSVDEQYF. CDR3 DNA: TGTGCCAGCTCATCCGGGACTAGCGTCGACGAGCAGTACTTC.

The rearrangement joins TRBV28 to TRBJ2-7; 8 nucleotides match TRBD1. The trim removed 3 bases at V and 0 bases at J, leaving 4 bases unmatched. This CDR3 contains 15 residues. Germline CDR1 is MDHEN and CDR2 is SYDVKM. The CDR3 region is CASSFGQGLSYEQYF. The CDR3 nucleotides read TGTGCCAGCAGTTTCGGACAGGGCCTCTCCTACGAGCAGTACTTC.

The gene calls are TRBV2 and TRBJ2-3, with D unresolved. The CDR3 contains 17 residues. V gave up 3 bases and J gave up 1 base, with 17 bases separating them. Looked up from germline, CDR1 is SNHLY and CDR2 is FYNNEI. CDR3 DNA sequence: TGTGCCAGCAGTGATTCGGCCGTAGTTGGGGGCACAGATACGCAGTATTTT. Its protein is CASSDSAVVGGTDTQYF.

The chain is built from TRBV9 and TRBJ2-5; TRBD1 is a possible D gene (5 bases). The better agreement between TRBJ2-7 and the DNA end casts doubt on the J call. This CDR3 spans 15 amino acids. Per germline, CDR1 SGDLS and CDR2 YYNGEE. CDR3 residues: CASSVVGENPYEQYF. The CDR3 DNA follows: TGTGCCAGCAGCGTAGTAGGGGAAAACCCATACGAGCAGTACTTC.

This sequence joins TRBV19 and TRBJ1-1, with D hard to call. The CDR3 runs to 12 residues. The germline V gene encodes CDR1 LNHDA and CDR2 SQIVND (reference sequence). The ends were cut back, 7 bases at V and 4 bases at J, with 10 bases in the middle. The CDR3 nucleotides are TGTGCCAGTATCGGGGAGGCCACTGAAGCTTTCTTT. It codes for CASIGEATEAFF.

The chain uses TRBV7-9 and TRBJ1-1, with 10 bases identical to TRBD1. CDR3 length: 17 residues. V dropped 7 bases and J dropped 11; count of bases not matched to a gene: 22. Germline V lookup: CDR1 SEHNR, CDR2 FQNEAQ (reference sequence). Written as DNA, the CDR3 is TGTGCCAGCAACAATCTGATCGGGGGGACAGGGGCTTTTGTGGCTTTCTTT. This encodes CASNNLIGGTGAFVAFF.

The gene calls are TRBV27 and TRBJ2-1; D might be TRBD1 (5 bases). This CDR3 region has 13 residues. The ends were cut back, 3 bases at V and 4 bases at J, with 7 bases in the middle. CDR1 MNHEY and CDR2 SMNVEV come from the germline V gene (reference sequence). The CDR3, as DNA: TGTGCCAGCAGTTTGACAGATTACAATGAGCAGTTCTTC. This encodes CASSLTDYNEQFF.

This chain connects TRBV5-8 to TRBJ2-4; the match to TRBD1 covers 9 bases. The CDR3 is 14 amino acids. The J segment lost 7 bases and the V segment lost 2 bases, leaving 4 bases of the junction unmatched. The germline V gene encodes CDR1 SGHTS and CDR2 YDEGEE. Here the CDR3 DNA reads TGTGCCAGCAGCTTTGGGACAGGGATGAACATTCAGTACTTC. This sequence encodes CASSFGTGMNIQYF. The whole variable domain, filled in from reference TRBV5-8 and TRBJ2-4, reads EAGVTQSPTHLIKTRGQQATLRCSPISGHTSVYWYQQALGLGLQFLLWYDEGEERNRGNFPPRFSGRQFPNYSSELNVNALELEDSALYLCASSFGTGMNIQYFGAGTRLSVL.

The chain has TRBV6-5 and TRBJ2-7; no reliable D call. Trimming stripped 4 bases from V and 2 bases from J, with 12 bases between. Germline V CDR1 and CDR2: MNHEY, SVGAGI. CDR3 length: 14 residues. CDR3 protein: CASSLQASAYEQYF. Here the CDR3 DNA reads TGTGCCAGCAGTTTACAAGCCTCCGCCTACGAGCAGTACTTC.